The rows below give T cell receptor beta chains drawn from one sample of a study of control samples from healthy donors and cancer patients. The method was immunoSEQ multiplex PCR; TCRdb's version includes in-frame clones alone and lacks a portion of them. The sample lists roughly 100,000 clones; over 85% were seen once. Source material: blood. These receptors all come from a human donor in good health. The donor label of this sample is uncertain. CDR3s include the opening cysteine and the closing phenylalanine or tryptophan. D genes are given only for firm matches. For some rows the clone size is stated as once, few or many, or as a class when expanded; others skip it.

TRBJ2-2 | TRBV7-9 | NA | NA | TGTGCCAGCAGCTTAGCGGGGTTGAACACCGGGGAGCTGTTTTTT | CASSLAGLNTGELFF
TRBJ1-5 | TRBV6-7 | NA | NA | TGTGCCAGCAGTTACTCGTTCTATGAGTGGGCCGATAGTCTGGGAGGGCGGGATCAGCCCCAGCATTTT | CASSYSFYEWADSLGGRDQPQHF
TRBJ2-2 | TRBV7-9 | NA | TRBD2 | TGTGCCAGCAGCCCCCTAGCGGGGGGGCCGGGCGGGGAGCTGTTTTTT | CASSPLAGGPGGELFF
TRBJ2-3 | TRBV30 | NA | TRBD1 | TGTGCCTGGGGGACAGGGGGTATAGATACGCAGTATTTT | CAWGTGGIDTQYF
TRBJ1-2 | TRBV2 | NA | NA | TGTGCCAGCAGTTCCCCGGAGAAACAAACTAACTATGGCTACACCTTC | CASSSPEKQTNYGYTF
TRBJ2-3 | TRBV9 | NA | NA | TGTGCCAGCAGCGTAGTTCCAGGCCCAGATACGCAGTATTTT | CASSVVPGPDTQYF
TRBJ1-2 | TRBV5-5 | NA | NA | TGTGCCAGCAGCTTGGTGGCAGGGGCCCTCTATGGCTACACCTTC | CASSLVAGALYGYTF
TRBJ1-2 | TRBV28 | NA | TRBD1 | TGTGCCAGCAATACAGGGGGCATAGGCTACACCTTC | CASNTGGIGYTF
TRBJ1-6 | TRBV18 | NA | TRBD1 | TGTGCCAGCTCGCTTGACAGGGGTAATTCACCCCTCCACTTT | CASSLDRGNSPLHF
TRBJ1-4 | TRBV7-2 | NA | NA | TGTGCCAGCAGCTTAGGTCAGACCGCAACTAATGAAAAACTGTTTTTT | CASSLGQTATNEKLFF
TRBJ1-1 | TRBV7-3 | NA | NA | TGTGCCAGCGCCCTCAGAAGGGGGACGAACACTGAAGCTTTCTTT | CASALRRGTNTEAFF
TRBJ2-2 | TRBV12-5 | once | TRBD1 | TGTGCTAGTGGTTTGGGCCTCGGGACAGGGGTACCCGGGGAGCTGTTTTTT | CASGLGLGTGVPGELFF
TRBJ2-1 | TRBV27 | NA | NA | TGTGCCAGCAGTTCCCCCCTTAGCTCCTACAATGAGCAGTTCTTC | CASSSPLSSYNEQFF
TRBJ1-3 | TRBV28 | NA | NA | TGTGCCAGCAGCTCGCCAGGGGGAAACACCATATATTTT | CASSSPGGNTIYF
TRBJ1-5 | TRBV5-5 | NA | NA | TGTGCCAGCAGCTTCGACAGGCTAAATCAGCCCCAGCATTTT | CASSFDRLNQPQHF
TRBJ2-3 | TRBV9 | NA | TRBD2 | TGTGCCAGCAGCGTTTCCAGCGGGGGGTCGGGGACGCAGTATTTT | CASSVSSGGSGTQYF
TRBJ2-5 | TRBV12-3/TRBV12-4 | NA | NA | TGTGCCAGCAGTTTATCTGGCTCGGAGACCCAGTACTTC | CASSLSGSETQYF
TRBJ2-3 | TRBV6-1 | NA | NA | TGTGCCAGCAGTGATAGTACAGGCTCGGATACGCAGTATTTT | CASSDSTGSDTQYF
TRBJ1-1 | TRBV4-3 | few | NA | TGCGCCAGCAGCCAAGATAGAAGTAACACTGAAGCTTTCTTT | CASSQDRSNTEAFF
TRBJ2-5 | TRBV5-1 | once | NA | TGCGCCAGCAGACCGAATATCCCACAGGGCGGGGAGACCCAGTACTTC | CASRPNIPQGGETQYF
TRBJ1-1 | TRBV10-3 | NA | TRBD1 | TGTGCCATCAGTGCCGCCTCGGGACAGCAAAACACTGAAGCTTTCTTT | CAISAASGQQNTEAFF
TRBJ1-3 | TRBV5-1 | NA | NA | TGCGCCAGCAGCACTCAGCAGGGGTCGAACTCTGGAAACACCATATATTTT | CASSTQQGSNSGNTIYF
TRBJ1-1 | TRBV9 | NA | TRBD1 | TGTGCCAGCAGCGGCCGGGACAGTAACACTGAAGCTTTCTTT | CASSGRDSNTEAFF
TRBJ2-5 | TRBV11-2 | once | NA | TGTGCCAGCAGCTTAGAAATAGGCGCCGAGACCCAGTACTTC | CASSLEIGAETQYF
TRBJ2-1 | TRBV9 | once | NA | TGTGCCAGCAGCGTACGAAGCGGATCCTACAATGAGCAGTTCTTC | CASSVRSGSYNEQFF
TRBJ2-3 | TRBV9 | NA | NA | TGTGCCAGCAGCCCTTCGACCTACACAGATACGCAGTATTTT | CASSPSTYTDTQYF
TRBJ1-4 | TRBV4-2 | NA | TRBD1 | TGTGCCAGCAGCCAAACGACAGGGAGGGGTGAAAAACTGTTTTTT | CASSQTTGRGEKLFF
TRBJ2-3 | TRBV5-4 | NA | TRBD2 | TGTGCCAGCAGCTTGTCGAGCGGGGGGGCCCCAGATACGCAGTATTTT | CASSLSSGGAPDTQYF
TRBJ2-7 | TRBV30 | NA | NA | TGTGCCTGGAGTGGCGGCCCTCCGGGGACGCGTTTGACCTACGAGCAGTACTTC | CAWSGGPPGTRLTYEQYF
TRBJ2-2 | TRBV5-8 | once | TRBD1 | TGTGCCCTAAGATCCGGGACAGAACGCACCGGGGAGCTGTTTTTT | CALRSGTERTGELFF
TRBJ1-6 | TRBV19 | NA | TRBD1 | TGTGCCAGTAGTATGGAACAGGGGCAGAATTCACCCCTCCACTTT | CASSMEQGQNSPLHF
TRBJ2-1 | TRBV10-3 | once | TRBD2 | TGTGCCATCAGGGGACTAGCGGGGGGTAACTCCTACAATGAGCAGTTCTTC | CAIRGLAGGNSYNEQFF
TRBJ1-2 | TRBV1 | NA | NA | TGCACCAGCAGCCACCCCCTTTCGCCCCCTAACTATGGCTACACCTTC | CTSSHPLSPPNYGYTF
TRBJ1-2 | TRBV5-1 | NA | NA | TGCGCCAGCAGCGAGGCAGGGTGGGATGGCTACACCTTC | CASSEAGWDGYTF
TRBJ1-1 | TRBV15 | NA | TRBD1 | TGTGCCACCAGCAGGGACAGGGGTGGGTGGACTGAAGCTTTCTTT | CATSRDRGGWTEAFF
TRBJ1-6 | TRBV7-2 | NA | NA | TGTGCCAGCAGCCCCCATGGGACCTCCTATAATTCACCCCTCCACTTT | CASSPHGTSYNSPLHF
TRBJ2-2 | TRBV4-2 | NA | TRBD2 | TGTGCCAGCAGCCAAGATTTCCGGGGGGACACCGGGGAGCTGTTTTTT | CASSQDFRGDTGELFF
TRBJ2-4 | TRBV4-3 | NA | NA | TGCGCCAGCAGCCAAGATTACCAGGGGAACGCAAACATTCAGTACTTC | CASSQDYQGNANIQYF
TRBJ1-4 | TRBV5-6 | NA | NA | TGTGCCAGCACGTCGGGAACTAATGAAAAACTGTTTTTT | CASTSGTNEKLFF
TRBJ1-1 | TRBV24-1 | NA | NA | TGTGCCACCAGTGATACCAGAGGGACTGAAGCTTTCTTT | CATSDTRGTEAFF
TRBJ1-1 | TRBV13 | NA | NA | TGTGCCAGCAGCGTATACAGGGACACTGAAGCTTTCTTT | CASSVYRDTEAFF
TRBJ2-5 | TRBV6-5 | once | NA | TGTGCCAGCAGTTTGGGGGCTTCTGAGACCCAGTACTTC | CASSLGASETQYF
TRBJ2-5 | TRBV19 | once | NA | TGTGCCAGTAGTCCGCGACTAGGACAGTTCGGAGAGACCCAGTACTTC | CASSPRLGQFGETQYF
TRBJ2-7 | TRBV18 | once | TRBD1 | TGTGCCAGCTCACCCGGGACAGGGTCCTACGAGCAGTACTTC | CASSPGTGSYEQYF
TRBJ1-4 | TRBV27 | NA | TRBD1 | TGTGCCAGCAAAAACCGGGACAGGGTCGGAAAACTGTTTTTT | CASKNRDRVGKLFF
TRBJ2-1 | TRBV19 | NA | NA | TGTGCCAGTAGTATAGATGCACAGTACAATGAGCAGTTCTTC | CASSIDAQYNEQFF
TRBJ1-5 | TRBV21-1 | NA | NA | TGTGCCAGCAGCAAAGTGGGACAGTCTATTTATAGCAATCAGCCCCAGCATTTT | CASSKVGQSIYSNQPQHF
TRBJ2-1 | TRBV10-3 | NA | NA | TGTGCCATCAGTGAGGCAACGGGAAATGAGCAGTTCTTC | CAISEATGNEQFF
TRBJ2-3 | TRBV5-4 | NA | TRBD2 | TGTGCCAGCAGCTTGGCGAGTGGGGGGGTTTCAGATACGCAGTATTTT | CASSLASGGVSDTQYF
TRBJ1-4 | TRBV5-1 | NA | NA | TGCGCCAGAACTAAATTACACAGGAAGCATGAAAAACTGTTTTTT | CARTKLHRKHEKLFF
TRBJ2-6 | TRBV6-2/TRBV6-3 | NA | TRBD1 | TGTGCCAGCAGTTCCTCGCGGACAGGGGGACCCGGGGCCAACGTCCTGACTTTC | CASSSSRTGGPGANVLTF
TRBJ1-2 | TRBV7-8 | NA | TRBD1 | TGTGCCAGCAGCTTCAGGGGGCGAGGTGACTATGGCTACACCTTC | CASSFRGRGDYGYTF
TRBJ2-3 | TRBV7-2 | NA | TRBD2 | TGTGCCAGCAGCTTGTTAGCGGGGGGGCGGGGTTATACGCAGTATTTT | CASSLLAGGRGYTQYF
TRBJ1-4 | TRBV6-6 | NA | TRBD1 | TGTGCCAGCAGTTACTCCGGGACAGAAAATGAAAAACTGTTTTTT | CASSYSGTENEKLFF
TRBJ1-1 | TRBV5-6 | NA | NA | TGTGCCAGCACCTTTGGGGATCGAGGGACTGAAGCTTTCTTT | CASTFGDRGTEAFF
TRBJ1-5 | TRBV6-5 | NA | NA | TGTGCGACCGGAAGAGAAACAGGGAGTAATCAGCCCCAGCATTTT | CATGRETGSNQPQHF
TRBJ1-3 | TRBV18 | NA | NA | TGTGCCAGCTCCCGCAGGGACTCTGGAAACACCATATATTTT | CASSRRDSGNTIYF
TRBJ2-7 | TRBV2 | NA | NA | TGTGCCAGCAGTGAGCTACAGGTCGGCGAGCAGTACTTC | CASSELQVGEQYF